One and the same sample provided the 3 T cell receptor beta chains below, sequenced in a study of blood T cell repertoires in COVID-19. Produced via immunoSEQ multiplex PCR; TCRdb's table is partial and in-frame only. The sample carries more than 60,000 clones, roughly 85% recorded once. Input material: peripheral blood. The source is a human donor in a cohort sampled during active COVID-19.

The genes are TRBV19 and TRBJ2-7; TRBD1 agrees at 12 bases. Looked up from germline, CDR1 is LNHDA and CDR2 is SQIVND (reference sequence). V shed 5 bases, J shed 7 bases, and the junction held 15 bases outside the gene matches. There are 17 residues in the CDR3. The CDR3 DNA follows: TGTGCCAGTAGTTCCCGGACCCTGGGACAGGGGGCCTTGGAGCAGTACTTC. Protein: CASSSRTLGQGALEQYF.

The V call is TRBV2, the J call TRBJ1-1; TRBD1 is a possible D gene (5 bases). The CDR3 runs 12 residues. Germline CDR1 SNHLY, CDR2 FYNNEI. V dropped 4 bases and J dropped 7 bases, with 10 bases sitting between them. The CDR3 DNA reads TGTGCCAGCAGTGCTTCGGGGGTTGAAGCTTTCTTT. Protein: CASSASGVEAFF.

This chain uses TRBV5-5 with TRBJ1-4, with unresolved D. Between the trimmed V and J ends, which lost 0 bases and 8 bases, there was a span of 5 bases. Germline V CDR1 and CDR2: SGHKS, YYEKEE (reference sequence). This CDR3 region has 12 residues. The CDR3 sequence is CASSLETEKLFF. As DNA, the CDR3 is TGTGCCAGCAGCTTGGAGACAGAAAAACTGTTTTTT.